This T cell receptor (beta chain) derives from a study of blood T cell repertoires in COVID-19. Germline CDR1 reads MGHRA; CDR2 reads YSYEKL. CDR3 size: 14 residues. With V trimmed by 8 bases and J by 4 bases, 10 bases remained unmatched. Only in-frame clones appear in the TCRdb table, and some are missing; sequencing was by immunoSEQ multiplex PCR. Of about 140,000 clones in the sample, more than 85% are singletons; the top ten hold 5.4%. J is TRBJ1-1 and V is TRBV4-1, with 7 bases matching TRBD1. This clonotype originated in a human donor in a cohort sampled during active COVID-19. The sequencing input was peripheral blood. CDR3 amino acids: CASRPLSGGTEAFF. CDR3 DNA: TGCGCCAGCCGGCCCCTTTCAGGGGGCACTGAAGCTTTCTTT.